These 27 T cell receptor beta chains share one sample of origin, sequenced in a study of blood T cell repertoires in COVID-19. Clones were read by immunoSEQ multiplex PCR, and TCRdb kept only the in-frame ones, dropping some. Here the sample spans about 68,000 clones, about 91% being singletons. Source material: peripheral blood. These receptors came from a man aged 35 to 55 with COVID-19, enrolled during active disease.

This clone was found once. This sequence joins TRBV7-2 and TRBJ2-5; 8 positions agree with TRBD1. The CDR3 has 16 residues. Germline CDR1 is SGHTA and CDR2 is FQGNSA. The V and J ends lost 1 base and 1 base, in that order; junction bases with no gene match: 5. CDR3 loop: CASSLGGTGGQETQYF. CDR3 in DNA: TGTGCCAGCAGCTTAGGGGGGACAGGAGGCCAAGAGACCCAGTACTTC.

V gene TRBV5-4 combines with J gene TRBJ2-3; D gene ambiguous. Germline CDR1 is SGHNT and CDR2 is YYREEE (reference sequence). The CDR3 covers 13 residues. The V end was cut by 2 bases, the J end by 2 bases, with 6 bases between. The CDR3 coding sequence is TGTGCCAGCAGCTTCCAGGTCACAGATACGCAGTATTTT. Encoded protein: CASSFQVTDTQYF. Supplemented by reference TRBV5-4 and TRBJ2-3, the full variable domain reads ETGVTQSPTHLIKTRGQQVTLRCSSQSGHNTVSWYQQALGQGPQFIFQYYREEENGRGNFPPRFSGLQFPNYSSELNVNALELDDSALYLCASSFQVTDTQYFGPGTRLTVL.

The chain links TRBV18 to TRBJ2-1; perhaps TRBD2 as D (7 bases). This CDR3 has 16 residues. CDR1 and CDR2 from the germline V gene are KGHSH and LQKENI. The V end lost 0 bases, the J end lost 5 bases, and 14 bases lay between the germline ends. CDR3 DNA sequence: TGTGCCAGCTCACCACCGGGGGGGCCTGGGAACAATGAGCAGTTCTTC. Translation: CASSPPGGPGNNEQFF.

The CDR3 region is CSARRQETQYF. CDR3 bases: TGCAGTGCTAGGCGGCAAGAGACCCAGTACTTC. The chain joins TRBV20-1 to TRBJ2-5; D is undetermined. The V end was cut by 3 bases, the J end by 2 bases, with 4 bases between. The CDR3 extends over 11 amino acids. Germline V gene sequence: CDR1 DFQATT, CDR2 SNEGSKA (reference sequence).

The chain combines TRBV5-1 with TRBJ2-1; D is perhaps TRBD2 (6 bases). V was trimmed by 4 bases and J by 4 bases, leaving 15 bases between them. This CDR3 has 15 residues. Germline CDR1 and CDR2: SGHRS and YFSETQ. The CDR3 is CASSPAGGRYNEQFF. In nucleotides, the CDR3 is TGCGCCAGCAGCCCGGCCGGGGGTAGATACAATGAGCAGTTCTTC. Full variable domain (remainder filled in from reference TRBV5-1 and TRBJ2-1): KAGVTQTPRYLIKTRGQQVTLSCSPISGHRSVSWYQQTPGQGLQFLFEYFSETQRNKGNFPGRFSGRQFSNSRSEMNVSTLELGDSALYLCASSPAGGRYNEQFFGPGTRLTVL.

The chain is built from TRBV9 and TRBJ1-2, with D possibly matching TRBD1 (6 bases). This CDR3 spans 12 amino acids. Germline V gene sequence: CDR1 SGDLS, CDR2 YYNGEE. V lost 4 bases and J lost 8, with 12 bases in between. The chain's CDR3 is CASSSGARGYTF. The DNA of the CDR3 is TGTGCCAGCAGCTCAGGGGCAAGAGGCTACACCTTC.

The rearrangement links TRBV5-1 to TRBJ2-7; D gene ambiguous. CDR3 length: 18 amino acids. Germline CDR1 and CDR2: SGHRS and YFSETQ. Trimming removed 0 bases from V and 2 bases from J, with 21 bases in between. CDR3 DNA sequence: TGCGCCAGCAGCTTGGCGGCAGGCCGCAGCATTCAAACCTACGAGCAGTACTTC. Protein product: CASSLAAGRSIQTYEQYF.

In nucleotides, the CDR3 is TGTGCCAGCAATCCCTCGGGTACGAACACTGAAGCTTTCTTT. Protein: CASNPSGTNTEAFF. The gene calls are TRBV27 and TRBJ1-1; D is uncertain. The CDR3 is 14 residues long. V was shortened by 7 bases and J by 1 base, with 13 bases between the two germline ends. CDR1 is MNHEY, CDR2 SMNVEV, per germline (reference sequence).

The CDR3 sequence: CASSQDRISGGELSETQYF. The CDR3 nucleotides are TGTGCCAGCAGCCAAGATCGGATTAGCGGGGGGGAATTGAGCGAGACCCAGTACTTC. V and J are TRBV3-1 (or the pseudogene TRBV3-2) and TRBJ2-5, with 11 bases aligning to TRBD2. The CDR3 loop spans 19 amino acids. J gave up 5 bases and V 0 bases, and 14 bases lay outside the gene matches. CDR1 and CDR2 (germline): LGHDT, YNNKEL (reference sequence).

The chain joins TRBV6-6 to TRBJ2-3; D is ambiguous. The CDR3 sequence is 14 residues long. Trimming removed 5 bases at V and 5 bases at J, with 14 bases between. CDR1 and CDR2 from the germline V gene are MNHNY and SVGAGI (reference sequence). The DNA of the CDR3 is TGTGCCAGCAGTCACCCTAGTGTAGGAGATACGCAGTATTTT. It translates to CASSHPSVGDTQYF.

The gene calls are TRBV5-1 and TRBJ1-1, with D hard to call. CDR3 length: 13 amino acids. V was clipped by 2 bases and J by 6 bases, with 11 bases between them. Germline V gene sequence: CDR1 SGHRS, CDR2 YFSETQ. The CDR3 sequence is CASSFSGIAEAFF. The CDR3 DNA reads as TGCGCCAGCAGCTTTAGCGGTATCGCTGAAGCTTTCTTT.

The rearrangement joins TRBV4-2 to TRBJ2-2; D is perhaps TRBD2 (7 bases). The CDR3 runs to 16 residues. Deletions cut 6 bases from V and 1 base from J, with 15 bases between. Germline CDR1 reads LGHNA; CDR2 reads YNFKEQ. The CDR3 nucleotides are TGTGCCAGCAGTCCGGGGGGCCTCTTGAACACCGGGGAGCTGTTTTTT. The encoded protein is CASSPGGLLNTGELFF.

The rearrangement links TRBV19 to TRBJ1-5; D is unclear. The V end was cut by 8 bases, the J end by 0 bases, with 8 bases between. This CDR3 contains 13 residues. Germline V CDR1 and CDR2: LNHDA, SQIVND (reference sequence). The CDR3 bases are TGTGCCAGTGGGGAGAGTAGCAATCAGCCCCAGCATTTT. Encoded protein: CASGESSNQPQHF.

The chain carries TRBV20-1 and TRBJ2-1; D may be TRBD1 (6 bases). CDR1 is DFQATT, CDR2 SNEGSKA, per germline (reference sequence). The CDR3 covers 11 residues. The V end lost 5 bases, the J end lost 10 bases, and 12 bases lay between the germline ends. The CDR3 spells CSALGQREQFF. The CDR3 DNA reads TGCAGTGCTTTAGGACAGCGCGAGCAGTTCTTC.

This clone was counted once. The V call is TRBV2, the J call TRBJ2-6; D not resolved. Looked up from germline, CDR1 is SNHLY and CDR2 is FYNNEI. With 8 bases removed from V and 0 bases from J, the gap between germline ends came to 11 bases. This CDR3 region has 15 residues. The CDR3 here is CASPPSGSGANVLTF. The CDR3 DNA is TGTGCCAGCCCTCCATCGGGCTCTGGGGCCAACGTCCTGACTTTC.

The J gene is TRBJ1-4, the V gene TRBV30, with a tentative D call TRBD1 (5 bases). Germline CDR1 GTSNPN, CDR2 SVGIG (reference sequence). Trimming took 1 base from V and 2 from J, leaving 8 bases between them. The CDR3 length is 14 residues. Here the CDR3 reads CAWSEEGTNEKLFF. CDR3 nucleotides: TGTGCCTGGAGTGAGGAGGGGACTAATGAAAAACTGTTTTTT. The full variable domain, with the rest looked up from reference TRBV30 and TRBJ1-4, is SQTIHQWPATLVQPVGSPLSLECTVEGTSNPNLYWYRQAAGRGLQLLFYSVGIGQISSEVPQNLSASRPQDRQFILSSKKLLLSDSGFYLCAWSEEGTNEKLFFGSGTQLSVL.

The chain links TRBV30 to TRBJ2-5, with TRBD2 matching over 9 bases. The CDR3 totals 14 residues. V gave up 4 bases and J gave up 4 bases; unmatched junction bases: 7. Germline V lookup: CDR1 GTSNPN, CDR2 SVGIG (reference sequence). CDR3 nucleotides: TGTGCCTGGATGCGCGGGGGGGCCTCAGAGACCCAGTACTTC. It codes for CAWMRGGASETQYF.

The V gene is TRBV5-4, the J gene TRBJ2-1, with TRBD2 as a possible D gene (6 bases). Germline loops: CDR1 SGHNT, CDR2 YYREEE (reference sequence). Trimming shortened V by 6 bases and J by 0 bases, and 16 bases separated the two germline ends. The length of the CDR3 is 16 residues. In DNA form, the CDR3 reads TGTGCCAGCAAGCTCGGAGGGTTGAGCTCCTACAATGAGCAGTTCTTC. Residues: CASKLGGLSSYNEQFF.

The chain recombines TRBV19 with TRBJ1-5, with a tentative D call TRBD1 (5 bases). This CDR3 region has 14 residues. The V end lost 6 bases, the J end lost 5 bases, and 14 bases lay between the germline ends. The germline gives CDR1 LNHDA, CDR2 SQIVND (reference sequence). CDR3 nucleotides: TGTGCCAGTAGGCCGTGGAGGGGCTATCAGCCCCAGCATTTT. Translation gives CASRPWRGYQPQHF. Variable domain in full (rest from reference TRBV19 and TRBJ1-5): DGGITQSPKYLFRKEGQNVTLSCEQNLNHDAMYWYRQDPGQGLRLIYYSQIVNDFQKGDIAEGYSVSREKKESFPLTVTSAQKNPTAFYLCASRPWRGYQPQHFGDGTRLSIL.

The chain recombines TRBV19 with TRBJ2-7; possible D gene TRBD1, 5 bases. V was pared by 6 bases and J by 3 bases, with 15 bases between. The CDR3 has 14 residues. The germline V gene has CDR1 LNHDA and CDR2 SQIVND (reference sequence). The CDR3 DNA follows: TGTGCCAGTAGCCCTTGGGGCAGGGACTACGAGCAGTACTTC. Translating it yields CASSPWGRDYEQYF. Using reference TRBV19 and TRBJ2-7 for the parts outside the CDR3, the full variable domain is DGGITQSPKYLFRKEGQNVTLSCEQNLNHDAMYWYRQDPGQGLRLIYYSQIVNDFQKGDIAEGYSVSREKKESFPLTVTSAQKNPTAFYLCASSPWGRDYEQYFGPGTRLTVT.

The chain uses TRBV5-1 and TRBJ1-6; 7 bases are a match to TRBD1. CDR3 length equals 17 residues. Trimming at V came to 4 bases and at J to 0 bases, leaving 7 bases not matched to a gene. CDR1 and CDR2 from the germline V gene are SGHRS and YFSETQ. CDR3 coding DNA: TGCGCCAGCAGCCCGCCGGGACAGAGCTCCTATAATTCACCCCTCCACTTT. As protein: CASSPPGQSSYNSPLHF. Drawing the rest from reference TRBV5-1 and TRBJ1-6, the complete variable domain is KAGVTQTPRYLIKTRGQQVTLSCSPISGHRSVSWYQQTPGQGLQFLFEYFSETQRNKGNFPGRFSGRQFSNSRSEMNVSTLELGDSALYLCASSPPGQSSYNSPLHFGNGTRLTVT.

The chain uses TRBV5-4 and TRBJ1-5; D might be TRBD1 (6 bases). The germline V gene has CDR1 SGHNT and CDR2 YYREEE (reference sequence). This CDR3 has 16 residues. The V and J ends lost 7 bases and 7 bases respectively, with 24 bases between them. CDR3 nucleotide sequence: TGTGCCAGCTCCCCGGGGCCCCAGGGGTTGGGACAGCCCCAGCATTTT. Its translation: CASSPGPQGLGQPQHF.

The gene calls are TRBV28 and TRBJ2-7; possible D gene TRBD2, 5 bases. The CDR3 covers 13 residues. Trimming took off 5 bases at V and 3 bases at J, with 11 bases between the two ends. Germline CDR1 MDHEN, CDR2 SYDVKM. CDR3 protein: CASSNGLVYEQYF. For the CDR3, the DNA is TGTGCCAGCAGTAACGGACTTGTCTACGAGCAGTACTTC.

V gene TRBV2 combines with J gene TRBJ1-2; 8 bases fit TRBD1. The CDR3 loop spans 13 amino acids. The J segment lost 7 bases and the V segment lost 7 bases, leaving 8 bases of the junction unmatched. From germline, CDR1 is SNHLY and CDR2 FYNNEI. The CDR3 loop is CASKAGGKGGYTF. The CDR3 nucleotides read TGTGCCAGCAAAGCAGGGGGCAAGGGTGGCTACACCTTC.

This clone came up once. This chain joins TRBV5-1 and TRBJ2-5; 7 nucleotides match TRBD1. This CDR3 region has 15 residues. Germline V gene data show CDR1 as SGHRS and CDR2 as YFSETQ. V lost 2 bases to trimming and J lost 4 bases; unmatched junction nucleotides: 8. This chain's CDR3 is CASSLGGQAGETQYF. In nucleotides, the CDR3 is TGCGCCAGCAGCTTAGGAGGACAGGCGGGAGAGACCCAGTACTTC.

The chain employs TRBV27 and TRBJ1-1, with 8 bases lining up with TRBD1. In germline, CDR1 is MNHEY, CDR2 SMNVEV (reference sequence). The junction had 6 bases not matched to a gene; V was cut back by 3 bases and J by 3 bases. There are 15 residues in the CDR3. The CDR3 here is CASSFRTGLDTEAFF. The CDR3 nucleotides are TGTGCCAGCAGTTTCCGGACAGGGCTAGACACTGAAGCTTTCTTT.

The J gene is TRBJ2-2, the V gene TRBV2, with 7 bases that match TRBD2. Germline V CDR1 and CDR2: SNHLY, FYNNEI. The junction had 11 bases not matched to a gene; V was cut back by 4 bases and J by 3 bases. CDR3 length: 17 residues. Written as DNA, the CDR3 is TGTGCCAGCAGTGTCTGGGCGGGGGTTACTCACACCGGGGAGCTGTTTTTT. Translation: CASSVWAGVTHTGELFF.